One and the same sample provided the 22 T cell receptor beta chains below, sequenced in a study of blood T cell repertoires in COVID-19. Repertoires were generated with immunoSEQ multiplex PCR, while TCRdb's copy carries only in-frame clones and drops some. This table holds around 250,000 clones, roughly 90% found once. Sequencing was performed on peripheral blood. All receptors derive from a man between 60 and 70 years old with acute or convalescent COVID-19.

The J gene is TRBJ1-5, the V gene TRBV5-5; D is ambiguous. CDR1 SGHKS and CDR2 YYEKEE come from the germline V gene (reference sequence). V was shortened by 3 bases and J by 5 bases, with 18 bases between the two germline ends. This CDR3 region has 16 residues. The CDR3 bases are TGTGCCAGCAGCTACGGAAATCGGGGAGAGCATCAGCCCCAGCATTTT. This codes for CASSYGNRGEHQPQHF.

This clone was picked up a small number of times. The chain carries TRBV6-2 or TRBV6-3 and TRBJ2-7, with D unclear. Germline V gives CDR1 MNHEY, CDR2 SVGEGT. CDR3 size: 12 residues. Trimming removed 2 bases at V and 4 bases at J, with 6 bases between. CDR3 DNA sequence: TGTGCCAGCAGTTACCACATATACGAGCAGTACTTC. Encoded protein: CASSYHIYEQYF.

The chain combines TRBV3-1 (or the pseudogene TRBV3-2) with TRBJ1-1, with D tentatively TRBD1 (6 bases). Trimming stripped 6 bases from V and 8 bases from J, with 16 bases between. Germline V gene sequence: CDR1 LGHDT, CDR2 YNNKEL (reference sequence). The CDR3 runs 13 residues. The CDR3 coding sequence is TGTGCCAGCAGACACGCGGGGGGGCCAGAAGCTTTCTTT. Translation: CASRHAGGPEAFF.

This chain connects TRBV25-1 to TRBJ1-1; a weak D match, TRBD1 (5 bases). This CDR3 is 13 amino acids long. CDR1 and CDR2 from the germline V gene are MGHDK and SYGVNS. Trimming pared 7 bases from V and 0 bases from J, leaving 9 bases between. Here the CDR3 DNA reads TGTGCCAGCATAGGCAGGGTGAACACTGAAGCTTTCTTT. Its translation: CASIGRVNTEAFF. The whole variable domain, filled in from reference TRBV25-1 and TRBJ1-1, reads EADIYQTPRYLVIGTGKKITLECSQTMGHDKMYWYQQDPGMELHLIHYSYGVNSTEKGDLSSESTVSRIRTEHFPLTLESARPSHTSQYLCASIGRVNTEAFFGQGTRLTVV.

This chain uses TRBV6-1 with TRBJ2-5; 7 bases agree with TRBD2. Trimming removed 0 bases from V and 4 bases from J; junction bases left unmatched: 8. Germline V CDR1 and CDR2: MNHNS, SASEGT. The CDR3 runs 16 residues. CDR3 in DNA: TGTGCCAGCAGTGAAGCGGGGCGGGAGAGCCGAGAGACCCAGTACTTC. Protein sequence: CASSEAGRESRETQYF.

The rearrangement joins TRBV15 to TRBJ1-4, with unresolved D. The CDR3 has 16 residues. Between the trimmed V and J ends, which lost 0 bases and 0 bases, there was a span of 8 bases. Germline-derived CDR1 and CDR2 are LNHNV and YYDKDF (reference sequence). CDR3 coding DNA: TGTGCCACCAGCAGAGATCTGGGCGCAACTAATGAAAAACTGTTTTTT. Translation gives CATSRDLGATNEKLFF.

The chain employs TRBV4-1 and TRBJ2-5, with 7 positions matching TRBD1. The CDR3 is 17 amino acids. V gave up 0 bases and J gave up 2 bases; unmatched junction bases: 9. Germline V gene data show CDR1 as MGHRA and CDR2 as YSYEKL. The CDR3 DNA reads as TGCGCCAGCAGCCAAGATCCACAGGGGAGTCTGCAAGAGACCCAGTACTTC. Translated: CASSQDPQGSLQETQYF.

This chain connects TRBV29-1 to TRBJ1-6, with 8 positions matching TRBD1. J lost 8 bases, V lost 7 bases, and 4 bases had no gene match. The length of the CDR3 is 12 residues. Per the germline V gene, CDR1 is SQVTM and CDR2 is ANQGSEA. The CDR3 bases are TGCAGCGCAGGGACAGGAGATTCACCCCTCCACTTT. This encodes CSAGTGDSPLHF. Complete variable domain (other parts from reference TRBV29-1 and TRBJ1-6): SAVISQKPSRDICQRGTSLTIQCQVDSQVTMMFWYRQQPGQSLTLIATANQGSEATYESGFVIDKFPISRPNLTFSTLTVSNMSPEDSSIYLCSAGTGDSPLHFGNGTRLTVT.

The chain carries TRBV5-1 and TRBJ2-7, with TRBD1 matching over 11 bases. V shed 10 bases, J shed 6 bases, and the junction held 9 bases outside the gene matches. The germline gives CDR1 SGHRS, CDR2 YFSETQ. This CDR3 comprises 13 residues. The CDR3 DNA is TGCGCCTCTTCGGGACAGGGGGGAGGCGAGCAGTACTTC. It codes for CASSGQGGGEQYF. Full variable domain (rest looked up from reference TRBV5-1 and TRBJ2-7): KAGVTQTPRYLIKTRGQQVTLSCSPISGHRSVSWYQQTPGQGLQFLFEYFSETQRNKGNFPGRFSGRQFSNSRSEMNVSTLELGDSALYLCASSGQGGGEQYFGPGTRLTVT.

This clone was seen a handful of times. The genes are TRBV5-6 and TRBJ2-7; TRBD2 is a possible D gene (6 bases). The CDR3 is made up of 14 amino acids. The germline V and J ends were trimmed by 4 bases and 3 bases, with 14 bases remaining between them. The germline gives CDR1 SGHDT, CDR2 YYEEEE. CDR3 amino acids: CASSGDLLGYEQYF. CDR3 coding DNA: TGTGCCAGCAGCGGGGACTTGCTGGGCTACGAGCAGTACTTC.

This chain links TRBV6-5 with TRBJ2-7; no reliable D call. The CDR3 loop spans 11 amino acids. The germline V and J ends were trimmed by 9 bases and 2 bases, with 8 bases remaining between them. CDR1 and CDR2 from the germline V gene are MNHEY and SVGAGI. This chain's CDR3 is CASGRTYEQYF. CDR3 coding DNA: TGTGCCAGTGGCAGAACCTACGAGCAGTACTTC.

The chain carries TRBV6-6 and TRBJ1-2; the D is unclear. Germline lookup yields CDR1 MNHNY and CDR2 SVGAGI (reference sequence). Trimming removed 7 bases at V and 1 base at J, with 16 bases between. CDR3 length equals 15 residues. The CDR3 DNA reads TGTGCCAGCAATTCTCGGAGCAGCCATAACTATGGCTACACCTTC. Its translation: CASNSRSSHNYGYTF.

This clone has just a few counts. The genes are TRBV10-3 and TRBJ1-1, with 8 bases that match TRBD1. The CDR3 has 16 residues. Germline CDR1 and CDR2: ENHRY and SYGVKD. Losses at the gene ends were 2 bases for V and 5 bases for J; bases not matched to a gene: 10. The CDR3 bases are TGTGCCATCAGTGAGGAAACAGGGGGGTCGGGTACTGAAGCTTTCTTT. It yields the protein CAISEETGGSGTEAFF.

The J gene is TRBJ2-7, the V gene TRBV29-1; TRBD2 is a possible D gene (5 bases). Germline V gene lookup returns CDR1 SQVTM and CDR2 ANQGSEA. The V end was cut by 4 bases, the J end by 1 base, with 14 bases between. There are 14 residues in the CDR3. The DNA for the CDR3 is TGCAGCGTTGCGAGGGCCATGGGGTCCTACGAGCAGTACTTC. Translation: CSVARAMGSYEQYF.

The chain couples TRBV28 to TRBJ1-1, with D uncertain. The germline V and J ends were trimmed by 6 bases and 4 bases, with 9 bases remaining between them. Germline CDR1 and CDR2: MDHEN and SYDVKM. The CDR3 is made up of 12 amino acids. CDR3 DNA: TGTGCCAGCAGGTCGGGAGGCACTGAAGCTTTCTTT. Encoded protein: CASRSGGTEAFF. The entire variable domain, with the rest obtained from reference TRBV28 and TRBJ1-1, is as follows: DVKVTQSSRYLVKRTGEKVFLECVQDMDHENMFWYRQDPGLGLRLIYFSYDVKMKEKGDIPEGYSVSREKKERFSLILESASTNQTSMYLCASRSGGTEAFFGQGTRLTVV.

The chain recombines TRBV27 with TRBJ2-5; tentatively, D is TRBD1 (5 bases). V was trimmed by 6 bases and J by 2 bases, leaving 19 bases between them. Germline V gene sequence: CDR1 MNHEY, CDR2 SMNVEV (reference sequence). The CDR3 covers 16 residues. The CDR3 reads CASSPRPGSRQETQYF. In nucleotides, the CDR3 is TGTGCCAGCAGCCCGAGACCAGGGTCCCGTCAAGAGACCCAGTACTTC.

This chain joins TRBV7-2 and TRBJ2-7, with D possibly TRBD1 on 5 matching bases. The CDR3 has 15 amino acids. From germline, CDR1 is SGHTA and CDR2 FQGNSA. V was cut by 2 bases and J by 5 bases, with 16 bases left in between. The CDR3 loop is CASSLSASGYHEQYF. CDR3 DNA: TGTGCCAGCAGCTTATCAGCTTCAGGGTACCACGAGCAGTACTTC.

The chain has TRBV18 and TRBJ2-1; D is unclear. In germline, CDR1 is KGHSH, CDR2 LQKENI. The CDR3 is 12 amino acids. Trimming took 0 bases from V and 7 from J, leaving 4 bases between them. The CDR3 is CASSPPNNEQFF. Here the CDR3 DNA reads TGTGCCAGCTCACCACCCAATAATGAGCAGTTCTTC.

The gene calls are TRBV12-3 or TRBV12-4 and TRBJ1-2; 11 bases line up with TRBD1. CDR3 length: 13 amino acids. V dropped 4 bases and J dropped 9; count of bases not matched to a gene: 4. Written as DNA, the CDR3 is TGTGCCAGCAGTTGGACAGGGGGCGGTAGCTACACCTTC. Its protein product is CASSWTGGGSYTF.

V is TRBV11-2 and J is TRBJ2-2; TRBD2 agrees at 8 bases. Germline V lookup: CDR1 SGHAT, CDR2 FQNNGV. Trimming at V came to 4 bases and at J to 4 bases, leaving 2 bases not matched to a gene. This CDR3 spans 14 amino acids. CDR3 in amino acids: CASSSGGGTGELFF. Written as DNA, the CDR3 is TGTGCCAGCAGCTCCGGGGGGGGCACCGGGGAGCTGTTTTTT.

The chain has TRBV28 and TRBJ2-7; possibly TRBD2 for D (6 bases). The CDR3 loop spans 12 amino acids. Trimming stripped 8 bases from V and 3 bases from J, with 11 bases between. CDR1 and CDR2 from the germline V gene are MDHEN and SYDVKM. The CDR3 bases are TGTGCCAGCGAGGGACTCCTCTACGAGCAGTACTTC. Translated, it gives CASEGLLYEQYF.

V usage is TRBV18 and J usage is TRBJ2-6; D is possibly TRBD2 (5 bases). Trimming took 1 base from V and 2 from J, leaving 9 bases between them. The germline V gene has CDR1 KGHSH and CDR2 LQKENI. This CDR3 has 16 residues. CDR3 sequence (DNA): TGTGCCAGCTCACCACAGCGGCTTACTGGGGCCAACGTCCTGACTTTC. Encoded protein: CASSPQRLTGANVLTF.